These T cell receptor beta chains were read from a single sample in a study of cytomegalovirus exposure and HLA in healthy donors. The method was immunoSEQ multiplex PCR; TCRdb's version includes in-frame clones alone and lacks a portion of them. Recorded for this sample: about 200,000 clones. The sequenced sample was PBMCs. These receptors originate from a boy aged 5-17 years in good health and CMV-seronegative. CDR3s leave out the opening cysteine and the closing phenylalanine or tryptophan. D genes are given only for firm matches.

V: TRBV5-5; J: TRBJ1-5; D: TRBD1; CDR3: ASSRLTGAEQPQH
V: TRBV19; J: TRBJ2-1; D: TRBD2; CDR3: ASSMTSGGANEQF
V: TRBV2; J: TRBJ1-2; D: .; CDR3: ASRGVAGPNYGYT
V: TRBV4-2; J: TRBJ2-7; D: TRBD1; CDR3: ASSQGLGTDSYEQY
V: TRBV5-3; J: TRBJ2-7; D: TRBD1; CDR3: AKKTQGDEQY
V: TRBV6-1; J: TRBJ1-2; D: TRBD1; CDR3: ASSEISRLGQQDT
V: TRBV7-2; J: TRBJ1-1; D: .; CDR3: ASSLQSAAEAF
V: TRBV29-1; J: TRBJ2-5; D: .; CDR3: SVAGRIQETQY
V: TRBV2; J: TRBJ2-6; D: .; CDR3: ASSDVESGANVLT
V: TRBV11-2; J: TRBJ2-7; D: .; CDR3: ASKGWEKVSYEQY
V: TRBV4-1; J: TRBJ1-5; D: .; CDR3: ASSPQEQANQPQH
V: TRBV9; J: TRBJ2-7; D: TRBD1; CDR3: ASSSGTGSSYEQY
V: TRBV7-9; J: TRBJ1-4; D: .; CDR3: ASTGGYLATNEKLF
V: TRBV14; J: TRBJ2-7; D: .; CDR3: ASSPNGGLYEQY
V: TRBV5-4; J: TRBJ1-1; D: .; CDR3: ASSLGAEAF
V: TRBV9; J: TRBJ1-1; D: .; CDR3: ASSRGGTGVDTEAF
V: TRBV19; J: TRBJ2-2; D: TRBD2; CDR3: ASARLAGSNTGELF
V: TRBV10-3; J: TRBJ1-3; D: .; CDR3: AISPEGNTIY
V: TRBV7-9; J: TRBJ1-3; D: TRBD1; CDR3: ASSLNLGQGDTIY
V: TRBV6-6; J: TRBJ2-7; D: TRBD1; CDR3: ASSYETGSHEQY
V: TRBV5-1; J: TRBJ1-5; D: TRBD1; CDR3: ASSSGDRGWGNQPQH
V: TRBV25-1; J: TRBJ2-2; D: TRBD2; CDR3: ASGGLAGDRSGGGELF
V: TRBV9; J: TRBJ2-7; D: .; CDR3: ASSVAGGGGPYEQY
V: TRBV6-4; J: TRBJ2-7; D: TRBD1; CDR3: ASRTQQGSSAYEQY
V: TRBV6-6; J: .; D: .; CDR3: ASSYSIGAHYEQY
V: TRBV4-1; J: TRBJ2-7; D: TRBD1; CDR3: ASSQGAGGYEQY
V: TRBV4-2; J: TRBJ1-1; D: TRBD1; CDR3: ASSPGTGGRNTEAF
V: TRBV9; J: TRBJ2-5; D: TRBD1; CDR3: ASSSETGGWETQY
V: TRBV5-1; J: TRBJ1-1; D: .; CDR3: ASSLTAGVPEAF
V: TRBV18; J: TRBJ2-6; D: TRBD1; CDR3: ASSRTGSLSGANVLT
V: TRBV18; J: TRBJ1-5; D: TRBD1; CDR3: ASSPGQDQPQH
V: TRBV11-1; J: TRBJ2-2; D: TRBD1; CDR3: ASSLGDRGRWDTGELF
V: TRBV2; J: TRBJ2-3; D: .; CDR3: ASNKDWYSGSTDTQY
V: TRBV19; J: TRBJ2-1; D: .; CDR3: ASSIEARLEQF
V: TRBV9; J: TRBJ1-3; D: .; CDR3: ASSYSYSGNTIY
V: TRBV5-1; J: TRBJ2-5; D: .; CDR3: ASSSGSGETQY
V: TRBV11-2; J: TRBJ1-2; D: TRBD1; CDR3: ASSPGQGYGYT
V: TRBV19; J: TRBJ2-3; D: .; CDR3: ASTPFGISDTQY
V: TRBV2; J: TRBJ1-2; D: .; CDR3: ASSADYPREAPTLGGYT
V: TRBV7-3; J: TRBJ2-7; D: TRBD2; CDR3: ASSLSGGYEQY
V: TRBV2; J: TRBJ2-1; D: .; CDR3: ASSPRGTIYNEQF
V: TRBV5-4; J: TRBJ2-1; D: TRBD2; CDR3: ASSFASGGFNEQF
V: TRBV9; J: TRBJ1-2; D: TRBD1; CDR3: ASSVGTGGDFGYT
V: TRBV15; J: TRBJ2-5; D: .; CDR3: ATSRVQGSQETQY
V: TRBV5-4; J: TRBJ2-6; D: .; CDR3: ASSGWGLGANVLT
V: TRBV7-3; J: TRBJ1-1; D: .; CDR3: ASSLTGGPTGTEVF
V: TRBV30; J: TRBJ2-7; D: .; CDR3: AWSRGARYEQY
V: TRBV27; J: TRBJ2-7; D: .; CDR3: ASSPFRGQLAYEQY
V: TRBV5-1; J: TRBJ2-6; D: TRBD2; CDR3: ASSLVPGRAGANVLT